What follows are 27 T cell receptor beta chains derived from one specimen sequenced in a study of blood T cell repertoires in COVID-19. TCRdb's table, derived via immunoSEQ multiplex PCR, lists solely in-frame clones and lacks some. The sample has roughly 340,000 clones; 87% are singletons. Sequenced material: PBMCs or T cells enriched from blood (not recorded which). All receptors derive from a man in his forties in a cohort exposed to, infected with or recovered from COVID-19 (not recorded which).

The chain is built from TRBV7-8 and TRBJ1-5; maybe TRBD1 (5 bases). The CDR3 sequence is 14 residues long. V lost 5 bases and J lost 1, with 9 bases in between. Germline V CDR1 and CDR2: SGHVS, FQNEAQ. The CDR3 nucleotides are TGTGCCAGCAGCCCAGGGTCCAGCAATCAGCCCCAGCATTTT. Protein sequence: CASSPGSSNQPQHF.

The V and J genes are TRBV7-2 and TRBJ2-1; TRBD2 matches at 7 bases. Per germline, CDR1 SGHTA and CDR2 FQGNSA. V trimming: 1 base; J trimming: 8 bases; junction bases outside the gene matches: 5. This CDR3 is built from 14 residues. Written as DNA, the CDR3 is TGTGCCAGCAGCTTAGTCCTGGGGGGGGATGAGCAGTTCTTC. Translated, it gives CASSLVLGGDEQFF.

The chain links TRBV12-5 to TRBJ2-7, with 10 bases identical to TRBD2. CDR1 and CDR2 (germline): LGHNT, FRNRAP. CDR3 length: 14 amino acids. V shed 6 bases, J shed 4 bases, and the junction held 6 bases outside the gene matches. The CDR3 spells CASGAAGGPYEQYF. The CDR3 DNA reads TGTGCTAGTGGAGCAGCGGGAGGGCCATACGAGCAGTACTTC.

The chain is built from TRBV5-1 and TRBJ2-3; 14 nucleotides match TRBD2. V lost 4 bases to trimming and J lost 3 bases; unmatched junction nucleotides: 4. Per the germline V gene, CDR1 is SGHRS and CDR2 is YFSETQ. The CDR3 spans 16 residues. The DNA of the CDR3 is TGCGCCAGCAGCGAGGGGACTAGCGGGAGAACAGATACGCAGTATTTT. It is translated as CASSEGTSGRTDTQYF. The full variable domain, completed using reference TRBV5-1 and TRBJ2-3, is KAGVTQTPRYLIKTRGQQVTLSCSPISGHRSVSWYQQTPGQGLQFLFEYFSETQRNKGNFPGRFSGRQFSNSRSEMNVSTLELGDSALYLCASSEGTSGRTDTQYFGPGTRLTVL.

The chain couples TRBV15 to TRBJ2-4; TRBD1 aligns across 8 bases. CDR3 length: 16 amino acids. The V and J ends lost 3 bases and 1 base, in that order; junction bases with no gene match: 5. Germline V gene lookup returns CDR1 LNHNV and CDR2 YYDKDF (reference sequence). The chain's CDR3 is CATSRAGGFAKNIQYF. CDR3 DNA: TGTGCCACCAGCAGGGCAGGGGGCTTTGCCAAAAACATTCAGTACTTC.

The chain links TRBV5-8 to TRBJ2-7, with a tentative D call TRBD1 (6 bases). Germline values: CDR1 SGHTS, CDR2 YDEGEE. Trimming took off 0 bases at V and 4 bases at J, with 23 bases between the two ends. CDR3 length equals 18 residues. CDR3 bases: TGTGCCAGCAGCTTGGTCGCGCTCCCGGACAGCCCTGGTTACGAGCAGTACTTC. It encodes CASSLVALPDSPGYEQYF.

The gene calls are TRBV25-1 and TRBJ2-1; 11 bases agree with TRBD2. Germline V gene data show CDR1 as MGHDK and CDR2 as SYGVNS. The trim removed 6 bases at V and 4 bases at J, leaving 11 bases unmatched. This CDR3 is 17 amino acids long. The CDR3 reads CASSGGTSGALYNEQFF. The DNA of the CDR3 is TGTGCCAGCAGCGGTGGGACTAGCGGAGCTCTGTACAATGAGCAGTTCTTC. Variable domain in full (rest from reference TRBV25-1 and TRBJ2-1): EADIYQTPRYLVIGTGKKITLECSQTMGHDKMYWYQQDPGMELHLIHYSYGVNSTEKGDLSSESTVSRIRTEHFPLTLESARPSHTSQYLCASSGGTSGALYNEQFFGPGTRLTVL.

V is TRBV6-4 and J is TRBJ1-6, with a possible D match to TRBD1 (5 bases). CDR1 and CDR2 (germline): MRHNA, SNTAGT. The CDR3 is 14 amino acids. The V and J ends lost 3 bases and 9 bases respectively, with 12 bases between them. CDR3 region: CASSEGGKASPLHF. The CDR3 bases are TGTGCCAGCAGTGAGGGGGGAAAGGCTTCACCCCTCCACTTT.

The V call is TRBV30, the J call TRBJ1-2; D gene uncertain. This CDR3 contains 13 residues. Trimming pared 8 bases from V and 6 bases from J, leaving 19 bases between. Germline V gene sequence: CDR1 GTSNPN, CDR2 SVGIG (reference sequence). The DNA of the CDR3 is TGTGCCGGGCTCGGCCTACGGACTAATGGCTACACCTTC. Residues: CAGLGLRTNGYTF. Using reference TRBV30 and TRBJ1-2 for the parts outside the CDR3, the full variable domain is SQTIHQWPATLVQPVGSPLSLECTVEGTSNPNLYWYRQAAGRGLQLLFYSVGIGQISSEVPQNLSASRPQDRQFILSSKKLLLSDSGFYLCAGLGLRTNGYTFGSGTRLTVV.

V is TRBV19 and J is TRBJ2-3; 9 positions match TRBD2. Germline-derived CDR1 and CDR2 are LNHDA and SQIVND (reference sequence). The V segment lost 7 bases and the J segment 2 bases; nucleotides outside the gene matches: 10. This CDR3 has 16 amino acids. The CDR3 sequence is CASTRRGGRATDTQYF. DNA of the CDR3: TGTGCCAGTACGCGTCGGGGCGGGAGGGCCACAGATACGCAGTATTTT.

The J gene is TRBJ1-6, the V gene TRBV6-5; perhaps TRBD1 as D (5 bases). Germline V gene sequence: CDR1 MNHEY, CDR2 SVGAGI. Trimming stripped 6 bases from V and 1 base from J, with 7 bases between. This CDR3 spans 14 amino acids. The CDR3 coding sequence is TGTGCCAGCAGAGACAGTTCCTATAATTCACCCCTCCACTTT. It yields the protein CASRDSSYNSPLHF.

V and J are TRBV28 and TRBJ1-5; D gene uncertain. Trimming removed 7 bases at V and 2 bases at J, with 12 bases between. The CDR3 is 14 residues long. The germline V gene encodes CDR1 MDHEN and CDR2 SYDVKM. The CDR3 DNA is TGTGCCAGCACGGAGGGTAGGGGCAATCAGCCCCAGCATTTT. The encoded protein is CASTEGRGNQPQHF.

The rearrangement joins TRBV18 to TRBJ2-5; the match to TRBD2 covers 7 bases. The CDR3 runs to 13 residues. The trim removed 3 bases at V and 3 bases at J, leaving 1 base unmatched. Germline V gives CDR1 KGHSH, CDR2 LQKENI. The CDR3 bases are TGTGCCAGCTCACCGGGACTAAAAGAGACCCAGTACTTC. This sequence encodes CASSPGLKETQYF. Full variable domain (rest looked up from reference TRBV18 and TRBJ2-5): NAGVMQNPRHLVRRRGQEARLRCSPMKGHSHVYWYRQLPEEGLKFMVYLQKENIIDESGMPKERFSAEFPKEGPSILRIQQVVRGDSAAYFCASSPGLKETQYFGPGTRLLVL.

The rearrangement links TRBV7-9 to TRBJ1-1; no clear D gene. Germline V gene lookup returns CDR1 SEHNR and CDR2 FQNEAQ (reference sequence). Trimming left V 1 base short and J 4 bases short, with 10 bases between. The CDR3 has 14 residues. CDR3 loop: CASSLGRAGTEAFF. The CDR3 nucleotides read TGTGCCAGCAGCTTAGGTAGGGCGGGCACTGAAGCTTTCTTT.

The rearrangement links TRBV3-1 (or the pseudogene TRBV3-2) to TRBJ1-5, with D possibly TRBD1 on 5 matching bases. With 0 bases removed from V and 5 bases from J, the gap between germline ends came to 8 bases. The CDR3 extends over 14 amino acids. The germline V gene has CDR1 LGHDT and CDR2 YNNKEL (reference sequence). The CDR3 DNA reads as TGTGCCAGCAGCCAAGACAGGGTGTATCAGCCCCAGCATTTT. It specifies CASSQDRVYQPQHF.

The chain couples TRBV25-1 to TRBJ1-2, with no clear D. With 3 bases removed from V and 4 bases from J, the gap between germline ends came to 9 bases. Germline loops: CDR1 MGHDK, CDR2 SYGVNS. This CDR3 spans 13 amino acids. The DNA for the CDR3 is TGTGCCAGCAGTGACTCTACAGCCTATGGCTACACCTTC. Protein: CASSDSTAYGYTF.

This sequence joins TRBV5-1 and TRBJ2-7, with D possibly TRBD2 on 5 matching bases. V lost 2 bases, J lost 0 bases, and 9 bases lay in between. This CDR3 spans 14 amino acids. From germline, CDR1 is SGHRS and CDR2 YFSETQ. The CDR3 reads CASSFEGSSYEQYF. The CDR3, as DNA: TGCGCCAGCAGCTTCGAGGGCAGCTCCTACGAGCAGTACTTC.

The chain is built from TRBV19 and TRBJ1-2, with TRBD1 matching 11 bases. The trim removed 6 bases at V and 5 bases at J, leaving 5 bases unmatched. Looked up from germline, CDR1 is LNHDA and CDR2 is SQIVND (reference sequence). The CDR3 has 14 residues. For the CDR3, the DNA is TGTGCCAGTAGGGGGACAGGGGGTTCTTATGGCTACACCTTC. Protein product: CASRGTGGSYGYTF.

The chain has TRBV5-1 and TRBJ1-2; D not certain. Trimming removed 4 bases at V and 2 bases at J, with 18 bases between. CDR1 is SGHRS and CDR2 is YFSETQ in the germline V gene. CDR3 size: 16 residues. CDR3 sequence: CASSPTGRATNYGYTF. For the CDR3, the DNA is TGCGCCAGCAGCCCTACGGGGAGGGCAACCAACTATGGCTACACCTTC.

The rearrangement joins TRBV6-1 to TRBJ1-5, with D tentatively TRBD1 (6 bases). CDR1 and CDR2 from the germline V gene are MNHNS and SASEGT. Trimming shortened V by 6 bases and J by 6 bases, and 15 bases separated the two germline ends. The CDR3 has 14 amino acids. The CDR3 nucleotides read TGTGCCAGCAGACCGACAGGTACCTCTCAGCCCCAGCATTTT. Protein product: CASRPTGTSQPQHF.

The V gene is TRBV19, the J gene TRBJ1-5; tentative D call: TRBD1 (6 bases). V lost 7 bases to trimming and J lost 4 bases, with 17 bases between them. CDR3 length: 15 residues. Germline assignment: CDR1 LNHDA and CDR2 SQIVND (reference sequence). The CDR3 protein is CASNQRQVTNQPQHF. CDR3 sequence (DNA): TGTGCCAGTAACCAGCGACAGGTCACTAATCAGCCCCAGCATTTT.

The rearrangement joins TRBV6-5 to TRBJ2-6; perhaps TRBD2 as D (6 bases). V lost 7 bases and J lost 1, with 11 bases in between. The germline V gene has CDR1 MNHEY and CDR2 SVGAGI. CDR3 length equals 15 residues. The CDR3 coding sequence is TGTGCCAGCAATCTTAGCGGTTCTGGGGCCAACGTCCTGACTTTC. The encoded protein is CASNLSGSGANVLTF.

This chain uses TRBV5-1 with TRBJ2-5; D possibly corresponds to TRBD2 (6 bases). Trimming took 4 bases from V and 2 from J, leaving 18 bases between them. In germline, CDR1 is SGHRS, CDR2 YFSETQ. The CDR3 runs to 16 residues. CDR3 nucleotide sequence: TGCGCCAGCAGCCCTCAGGCGGTTGGGAGGCAAGAGACCCAGTACTTC. This encodes CASSPQAVGRQETQYF.

The V gene is TRBV7-9, the J gene TRBJ1-2; 9 bases are a match to TRBD1. This CDR3 has 12 amino acids. Germline V CDR1 and CDR2: SEHNR, FQNEAQ (reference sequence). V shed 5 bases, J shed 8 bases, and the junction held 3 bases outside the gene matches. CDR3 nucleotides: TGTGCCAGCAGCGTCACAGGGGGCGGCTACACCTTC. Translation gives CASSVTGGGYTF.

This chain joins TRBV11-2 and TRBJ2-1; a possible D gene is TRBD2 (5 bases). Trimming left V 6 bases short and J 10 bases short, with 10 bases between. The CDR3 runs 11 residues. The germline V gene has CDR1 SGHAT and CDR2 FQNNGV. The CDR3 sequence: CASRLASEQFF. DNA of the CDR3: TGTGCCAGCAGGCTAGCTAGCGAGCAGTTCTTC.

This chain connects TRBV6-4 to TRBJ2-1; TRBD2 agrees at 11 bases. Unmatched junction bases numbered 6, after V lost 5 bases and J lost 3 bases. Germline V gene sequence: CDR1 MRHNA, CDR2 SNTAGT. The CDR3 is 16 amino acids. The CDR3 region is CASSNGLAGDYNEQFF. CDR3 nucleotides: TGTGCCAGCAGTAATGGACTAGCGGGCGACTACAATGAGCAGTTCTTC.

This clone was picked up a small number of times. The chain carries TRBV6-5 and TRBJ1-1; 11 bases are shared with TRBD1. Germline lookup yields CDR1 MNHEY and CDR2 SVGAGI. The CDR3 is made up of 15 amino acids. The V segment lost 7 bases and the J segment 4 bases; nucleotides outside the gene matches: 8. CDR3 nucleotides: TGTGCCAGCATCCCAGGACAGGGGGCTGTCACTGAAGCTTTCTTT. Protein sequence: CASIPGQGAVTEAFF.